This section outlines one TCR beta chain sequence together with its context. There is no known antigen for this receptor. Qualities for individual bases were not recorded, and no much larger clone is one base off. The data originate from a study of blood T cell repertoires in COVID-19 (dated by TCRdb to the early 2020s). Regarding the complete study: The collaborator samples originated in the United States, Italy and Spain and spanned the acute and convalescent phases of COVID-19. The repertoires were released in a freely available public database meant as a resource for research on the immune response to SARS-CoV-2. The samples were drawn from the first 160 participants of the ongoing ImmuneRACE study and from 950 to 1,500 subjects provided by 6 global collaborators. Subjects who had been exposed to COVID-19, were actively infected with it, or had recovered from it provided the deeply sampled blood TCRbeta repertoires that made up the dataset. A de-identified subject ID, COVID-19 status, age in years and sex were almost always included in the sample metadata. The material from the prospective study consisted of cDNA or gDNA derived from T cells, B-cell-depleted T cells, or PBMCs. HLA class I and class II types, where available, came from metadata supplied by the sample provider rather than from assay-based typing.

TCRbeta CDR3 regions were amplified from genomic DNA by means of the immunoSEQ Assay, a bias-controlled multiplex PCR. Regarding the original processing steps: The number of nucleated cells in each sample was estimated by amplification of reference gene primers within the assay. To quantify the absolute abundance of each unique TCRbeta CDR3 rearrangement, sequence reads were collapsed and filtered. For each sample, productive Simpson clonality was calculated as the square root of Simpson's diversity index over productive rearrangements. TCRdb provides this immuneACCESS table in a form limited to in-frame rearrangements. Some clones are lacking; in checked studies, under half of them reflect an unresolved V gene, and why the rest are absent is not known. The V and J calls and the clone size are those of that table, but D and trimming were determined from the DNA. The sample table lists 200,000 or so clones, approximately 92% of them with a count of one. Jointly, the top ten make up 3.5% of the sample.

Participants in the prospective study were enrolled through a virtual design, were aged about 18 to 90 years, and lived in 24 United States geographic areas. To assign participants to cohorts, the prospective study relied on clinical history that participants themselves reported in a screening survey and a study questionnaire. In the prospective study, whole blood, serum and a nasopharyngeal or oropharyngeal swab were collected from each participant by mobile phlebotomists. Additional blood draws and questionnaires over a 2-month period could optionally be provided by prospective study participants. Before DNA extraction, blood samples from the prospective study were shipped at room temperature or frozen. The V and J ends are trimmed by 2 bases and 3 bases, leaving 19 bases between them. The CDR3 starts with the cysteine, ends with the phenylalanine, and has 17 residues. The read is trimmed to its CDR3 DNA, 51 bases read in frame from base 1. From the germline V gene, CDR1 is SGHAT and CDR2 is FQNNGV.

Results the study describes overall, beyond this receptor: How much clinical and demographic metadata was included differed by source and by participant, and the metadata was provided uncurated.

The specimen was PBMCs or T cells enriched from blood (not recorded which). The receptor was isolated from a woman aged 18-29 years in a cohort exposed to, infected with or recovered from COVID-19 (not recorded which). Recombination joined TRBV11-2 with TRBJ1-1; the D gene is perhaps TRBD1, on 5 matching bases. The CDR3 reads CASSLRFGGDRHTEAFF. The nucleotides read TGTGCCAGCAGCTTACGTTTCGGGGGGGACCGACACACTGAAGCTTTCTTT.